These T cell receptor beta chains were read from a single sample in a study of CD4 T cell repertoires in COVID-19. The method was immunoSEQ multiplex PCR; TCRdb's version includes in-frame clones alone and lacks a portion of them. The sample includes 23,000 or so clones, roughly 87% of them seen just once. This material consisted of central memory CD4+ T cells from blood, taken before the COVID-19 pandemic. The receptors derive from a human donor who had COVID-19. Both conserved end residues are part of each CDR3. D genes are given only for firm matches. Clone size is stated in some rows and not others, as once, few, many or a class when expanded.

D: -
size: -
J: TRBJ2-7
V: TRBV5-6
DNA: TGTGCCAGCAGCTTCGACACACCGGTCTCCTACGAGCAGTACTTC
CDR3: CASSFDTPVSYEQYF

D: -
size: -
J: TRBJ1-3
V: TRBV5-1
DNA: TGCGCCAGCAGCTCTGACAGTAGTATTGGAAACACCATATATTTT
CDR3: CASSSDSSIGNTIYF

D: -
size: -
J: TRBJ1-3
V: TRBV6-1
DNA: TGTGCCGGGGGGGGCCCAGACACTGGAAACACCATATATTTT
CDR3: CAGGGPDTGNTIYF

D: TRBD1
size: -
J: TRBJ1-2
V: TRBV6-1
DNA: TGTGCCAGCAGCCCTCGACAGGGTCACTATGGCTACACCTTC
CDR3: CASSPRQGHYGYTF

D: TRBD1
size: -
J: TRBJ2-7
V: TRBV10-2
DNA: TGCGCCAGCAGTGCGTGGACAGGGGGCACCTCCTACGAGCAGTACTTC
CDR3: CASSAWTGGTSYEQYF

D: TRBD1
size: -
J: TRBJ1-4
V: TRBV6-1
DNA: TGTGCCAGCAGTGGACCGCGGGACAGACATAATGAAAAACTGTTTTTT
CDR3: CASSGPRDRHNEKLFF

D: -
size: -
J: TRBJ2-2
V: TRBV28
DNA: TGTGCCAGCATGAAGAGAGCGGGGGAGCTGTTTTTT
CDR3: CASMKRAGELFF

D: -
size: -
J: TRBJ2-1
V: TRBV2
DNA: TGTGCCAGCACCTCTTACAATGAGCAGTTCTTC
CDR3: CASTSYNEQFF

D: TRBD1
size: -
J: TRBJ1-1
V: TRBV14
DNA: TGTGCCAGCAGCCAAGGTGGAGGGGGCATTGACACTGAAGCTTTCTTT
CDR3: CASSQGGGGIDTEAFF

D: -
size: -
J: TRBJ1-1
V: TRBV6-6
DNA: TGTGCCAGCAGCTCGGGACAAACGGCTTTCTTT
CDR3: CASSSGQTAFF

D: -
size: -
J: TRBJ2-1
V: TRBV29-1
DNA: TGCAGCGTTGAGTTGTCTACCTCCTACAATGAGCAGTTCTTC
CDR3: CSVELSTSYNEQFF

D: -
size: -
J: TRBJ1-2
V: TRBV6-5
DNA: TGTGCCAGCAGTACCGGTGGAGGAATCTATGGCTACACCTTC
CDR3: CASSTGGGIYGYTF

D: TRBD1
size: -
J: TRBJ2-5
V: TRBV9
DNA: TGTGCCAGCAGCGTAATGGGACAGGGGATTCAAGAGACCCAGTACTTC
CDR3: CASSVMGQGIQETQYF

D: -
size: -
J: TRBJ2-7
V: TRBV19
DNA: TGTGCCAGTAGTACAGGTTCCTACGAGCAGTACTTC
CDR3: CASSTGSYEQYF

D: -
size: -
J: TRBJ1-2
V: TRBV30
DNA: TGTGCCTGGAGTACAGGGATTTTAGTTGGCTACACCTTC
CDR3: CAWSTGILVGYTF

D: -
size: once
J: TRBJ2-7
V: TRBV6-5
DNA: TGTGCCAGCAGTCACTCGAGCTCCTACGAGCAGTACTTC
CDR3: CASSHSSSYEQYF